Below are 28 T cell receptor beta chains sequenced from a single sample in a study of PD-1 blockade in classical Hodgkin lymphoma. The time point is: cycle 4 day 1 (C4D1), after five to seven weeks of nivolumab. All the patients suffered relapse after autologous stem cell transplantation, and brentuximab vedotin exposure differed. Data came from immunoSEQ multiplex PCR; TCRdb stores just in-frame clones and leaves some out. The sample includes tens of thousands of clones, around four fifths seen only once; the top ten take 37%. This sample comprised peripheral blood mononuclear cells (PBMCs), obtained before the fourth cycle of nivolumab. These receptors were taken from a human donor with classical Hodgkin lymphoma.

The rearrangement joins TRBV12-5 to TRBJ1-4; D not certain. V was shortened by 1 base and J by 0 bases, with 6 bases between the two germline ends. The CDR3 spans 15 residues. CDR1 and CDR2 (germline): LGHNT, FRNRAP. CDR3 in DNA: TGTGCTAGTGGTTTGGGGGTTGCAACTAATGAAAAACTGTTTTTT. The encoded protein is CASGLGVATNEKLFF.

The chain links TRBV7-9 to TRBJ1-1; no clear D. The CDR3 is made up of 14 amino acids. The germline V gene has CDR1 SEHNR and CDR2 FQNEAQ (reference sequence). V lost 3 bases and J lost 1, with 9 bases in between. In nucleotides, the CDR3 is TGTGCCAGCAGCTTCATCCAGACGAACACTGAAGCTTTCTTT. Residues: CASSFIQTNTEAFF.

The CDR3 sequence is CASSPRGQNSGNTIYF. CDR3 coding DNA: TGTGCCAGCAGCCCACGGGGACAAAACTCTGGAAACACCATATATTTT. The rearrangement joins TRBV7-8 to TRBJ1-3, with D possibly TRBD1 on 6 matching bases. V lost 5 bases and J 0 bases, leaving 14 bases between the germline ends. This CDR3 is built from 16 residues. Germline V gene lookup returns CDR1 SGHVS and CDR2 FQNEAQ.

The chain links TRBV27 to TRBJ2-1; 11 bases agree with TRBD1. This CDR3 region has 17 residues. Germline V lookup: CDR1 MNHEY, CDR2 SMNVEV (reference sequence). V was clipped by 7 bases and J by 2 bases; unmatched bases: 10. CDR3 coding DNA: TGTGCCAGCACTATAAGGTTGGGACAGGGGGCCTACAATGAGCAGTTCTTC. This sequence encodes CASTIRLGQGAYNEQFF.

The J gene is TRBJ2-5, the V gene TRBV7-6; D not certain. The CDR3 extends over 14 amino acids. Trimming removed 3 bases at V and 2 bases at J, with 10 bases between. Germline CDR1 reads SGHVS; CDR2 reads FNYEAQ. CDR3 sequence (DNA): TGTGCCAGCAGCTTGATGACAACTCAAGAGACCCAGTACTTC. Amino acids: CASSLMTTQETQYF.

The chain employs TRBV10-3 and TRBJ1-5; TRBD1 aligns across 10 bases. The V gene's germline CDR1 is ENHRY and CDR2 SYGVKD. J was trimmed by 4 bases and V by 11 bases; bases with no gene match: 8. This CDR3 comprises 14 residues. CDR3 amino acids: CAVVPGQGNQPQHF. The DNA of the CDR3 is TGTGCCGTAGTGCCGGGACAGGGGAATCAGCCCCAGCATTTT.

This chain joins TRBV27 and TRBJ1-5; D is possibly TRBD1 (5 bases). This CDR3 is 15 amino acids long. Trimming took off 8 bases at V and 6 bases at J, with 20 bases between the two ends. Germline V gene lookup returns CDR1 MNHEY and CDR2 SMNVEV (reference sequence). CDR3: CASFILQGWGQPQHF. The CDR3, as DNA: TGTGCCAGCTTCATCCTCCAGGGTTGGGGTCAGCCCCAGCATTTT.

This chain joins TRBV7-2 and TRBJ2-2; 8 bases agree with TRBD2. V lost 4 bases and J lost 0; bases outside the gene matches: 4. Per the germline V gene, CDR1 is SGHTA and CDR2 is FQGNSA. The CDR3 consists of 16 residues. CDR3 region: CASSSEGLANTGELFF. Here the CDR3 DNA reads TGTGCCAGCAGCTCCGAGGGACTAGCGAACACCGGGGAGCTGTTTTTT. Using reference TRBV7-2 and TRBJ2-2 for the parts outside the CDR3, the full variable domain is GAGVSQSPSNKVTEKGKDVELRCDPISGHTALYWYRQSLGQGLEFLIYFQGNSAPDKSGLPSDRFSAERTGGSVSTLTIQRTQQEDSAVYLCASSSEGLANTGELFFGEGSRLTVL.

As regards this clone: At one end the junction does not follow the germline gene, possibly because of a read error. The V and J genes are TRBV7-7 and TRBJ2-1; 13 bases fit TRBD2. The CDR3 spans 17 residues. Germline CDR1 is SSHAT and CDR2 is FNYEAQ (reference sequence). This chain's CDR3 is CASSLGQGLAGHNEQFF. CDR3 nucleotide sequence: TGTGCTAGCAGCTTAGGTCAGGGACTAGCGGGGCACAATGAGCAGTTCTTC. The whole variable domain, remainder taken from reference TRBV7-7 and TRBJ2-1, is GAGVSQSPRYKVTKRGQDVTLRCDPISSHATLYWYQQALGQGPEFLTYFNYEAQPDKSGLPSDRFSAERPEGSISTLTIQRTEQRDSAMYRCASSLGQGLAGHNEQFFGPGTRLTVL.

In its sample, this clone was seen a few times. The chain uses TRBV5-1 and TRBJ1-6; D uncertain. Germline assignment: CDR1 SGHRS and CDR2 YFSETQ. The V and J ends lost 1 base and 9 bases respectively, with 17 bases between them. This CDR3 has 16 residues. CDR3 in DNA: TGCGCCAGCAGCTTGTGGAGGCCAGAATCCGCTTCACCCCTCCACTTT. Translating it yields CASSLWRPESASPLHF. Looking up the rest from reference TRBV5-1 and TRBJ1-6 gives the full variable domain: KAGVTQTPRYLIKTRGQQVTLSCSPISGHRSVSWYQQTPGQGLQFLFEYFSETQRNKGNFPGRFSGRQFSNSRSEMNVSTLELGDSALYLCASSLWRPESASPLHFGNGTRLTVT.

V gene TRBV7-9 combines with J gene TRBJ1-5; TRBD1 matches 7 bases. Germline CDR1 and CDR2: SEHNR and FQNEAQ (reference sequence). CDR3 length: 16 residues. The J segment lost 3 bases and the V segment lost 0 bases, leaving 5 bases of the junction unmatched. This chain's CDR3 is CASSLATGAYNQPQHF. CDR3 sequence (DNA): TGTGCCAGCAGCTTAGCAACAGGGGCCTACAATCAGCCCCAGCATTTT. Together with reference TRBV7-9 and TRBJ1-5, the CDR3 gives the full variable domain: DTGVSQNPRHKITKRGQNVTFRCDPISEHNRLYWYRQTLGQGPEFLTYFQNEAQLEKSRLLSDRFSAERPKGSFSTLEIQRTEQGDSAMYLCASSLATGAYNQPQHFGDGTRLSIL.

J is TRBJ2-7 and V is TRBV6-5, with TRBD1 as a possible D gene (6 bases). Between the trimmed V and J ends, which lost 5 bases and 3 bases, there was a span of 17 bases. From germline, CDR1 is MNHEY and CDR2 SVGAGI. There are 15 residues in the CDR3. The CDR3 DNA sequence: TGTGCCAGCAGTCGCCGGGACACTGACCTCTACGAGCAGTACTTC. Translated, it gives CASSRRDTDLYEQYF.

This clone has just one count. The CDR3 region is CASSPPSGRKTQYF. CDR3 nucleotides: TGTGCCAGCTCACCACCGTCCGGAAGGAAGACCCAGTACTTC. This chain links TRBV18 with TRBJ2-5; no definite D call. Trimming removed 0 bases from V and 6 bases from J, with 11 bases in between. The CDR3 runs 14 residues. Germline V gene data show CDR1 as KGHSH and CDR2 as LQKENI.

This clone was observed a handful of times. This sequence joins TRBV7-9 and TRBJ2-3, with 9 bases fitting TRBD2. This CDR3 contains 16 residues. In germline, CDR1 is SEHNR, CDR2 FQNEAQ (reference sequence). V trimming: 2 bases; J trimming: 2 bases; junction bases outside the gene matches: 5. The DNA of the CDR3 is TGTGCCAGCAGCTTATGGCTAGCGGGGATCACAGATACGCAGTATTTT. Translated, it gives CASSLWLAGITDTQYF.

The rearrangement uses TRBV2 and TRBJ2-1, with D perhaps being TRBD1 or TRBD2 (6 bases each). Trimming shortened V by 4 bases and J by 7 bases, and 14 bases separated the two germline ends. In germline, CDR1 is SNHLY, CDR2 FYNNEI. The CDR3 length is 14 residues. The CDR3 coding sequence is TGTGCCAGCAGTGTGGGGGGCAGTGTGAATGAGCAGTTCTTC. This gives the protein CASSVGGSVNEQFF.

The chain joins TRBV6-1 to TRBJ2-1; tentative D call: TRBD2 (5 bases). Germline V gene sequence: CDR1 MNHNS, CDR2 SASEGT. Between the trimmed V and J ends, which lost 1 base and 12 bases, there was a span of 19 bases. The CDR3 has 15 residues. CDR3 amino acids: CASSEVISGPRGQFF. Here the CDR3 DNA reads TGTGCCAGCAGTGAAGTGATATCAGGCCCCCGGGGGCAGTTCTTC.

The V and J genes are TRBV28 and TRBJ1-2; D uncertain. Between the trimmed V and J ends, which lost 2 bases and 2 bases, there was a span of 3 bases. Germline V lookup: CDR1 MDHEN, CDR2 SYDVKM. This CDR3 comprises 12 residues. The CDR3 loop reads CASSLDNYGYTF. CDR3 DNA: TGTGCCAGCAGTTTAGACAACTATGGCTACACCTTC.

The J gene is TRBJ2-7, the V gene TRBV28, with D unresolved. The CDR3 is 12 residues long. The V end was cut by 6 bases, the J end by 2 bases, with 8 bases between. Looked up from germline, CDR1 is MDHEN and CDR2 is SYDVKM. Written as DNA, the CDR3 is TGTGCCAGCAGCCCCGTCCCCTACGAGCAGTACTTC. This translates into CASSPVPYEQYF.

A remark on this clone: The identical CDR3 is also encoded by other nucleotide sequences in the sample. The rearrangement uses TRBV5-1 and TRBJ2-2; 11 bases match TRBD2. Looked up from germline, CDR1 is SGHRS and CDR2 is YFSETQ. Unmatched junction bases numbered 6, after V lost 0 bases and J lost 2 bases. The CDR3 covers 18 residues. The CDR3: CASSLELAGATNTGELFF. For the CDR3, the DNA is TGCGCCAGCAGCTTGGAACTAGCGGGGGCCACTAACACCGGGGAGCTGTTTTTT.

The chain employs TRBV5-1 and TRBJ1-4; 7 bases align to TRBD1. The V segment lost 5 bases and the J segment 7 bases; nucleotides outside the gene matches: 5. The CDR3 contains 13 residues. Germline CDR1 reads SGHRS; CDR2 reads YFSETQ. The DNA for the CDR3 is TGCGCCAGCAGGAGGACAGGTTTTGAAAAACTGTTTTTT. This gives the protein CASRRTGFEKLFF.

The gene calls are TRBV19 and TRBJ1-5; no clear D gene. The CDR3 loop spans 13 amino acids. CDR1 and CDR2 (germline): LNHDA, SQIVND (reference sequence). The V gene lost 5 bases and the J gene lost 3 bases, with 8 bases spanning the gap. The CDR3 is CASSGEFNQPQHF. CDR3 nucleotides: TGTGCCAGTAGTGGAGAATTCAATCAGCCCCAGCATTTT.

The chain recombines TRBV2 with TRBJ1-1; no firm D call. Deletions cut 4 bases from V and 3 bases from J, with 15 bases between. Germline V gene lookup returns CDR1 SNHLY and CDR2 FYNNEI. This CDR3 region has 15 residues. CDR3 residues: CASSVIDVGYTEAFF. The CDR3 bases are TGTGCCAGCAGTGTTATCGACGTTGGGTACACTGAAGCTTTCTTT. Using reference TRBV2 and TRBJ1-1 for the parts outside the CDR3, the full variable domain is EPEVTQTPSHQVTQMGQEVILRCVPISNHLYFYWYRQILGQKVEFLVSFYNNEISEKSEIFDDQFSVERPDGSNFTLKIRSTKLEDSAMYFCASSVIDVGYTEAFFGQGTRLTVV.

This clone turned up a few times. The V call is TRBV4-2, the J call TRBJ1-4; D call uncertain. The CDR3 extends over 16 amino acids. Germline CDR1 LGHNA, CDR2 YNFKEQ. Trimming stripped 1 base from V and 4 bases from J, with 13 bases between. The CDR3 loop reads CASSQVLSQNNEKLFF. The CDR3 coding sequence is TGTGCCAGCAGCCAAGTATTATCACAGAATAATGAAAAACTGTTTTTT.

V usage is TRBV7-2 and J usage is TRBJ2-3; 11 bases agree with TRBD2. This CDR3 is 15 amino acids long. V was pared by 5 bases and J by 8 bases, with 9 bases of the junction left unmatched. Germline loops: CDR1 SGHTA, CDR2 FQGNSA. The CDR3 DNA is TGTGCCAGCAGCCTTATAGCGGGGGGGCCGAGTACGCAGTATTTT. Its translation: CASSLIAGGPSTQYF.

This clone was seen only a few times. V gene TRBV7-9 combines with J gene TRBJ2-1; D perhaps matches TRBD1 (5 bases). The CDR3 loop spans 15 amino acids. Germline assignment: CDR1 SEHNR and CDR2 FQNEAQ (reference sequence). V lost 2 bases to trimming and J lost 14 bases, with 22 bases between them. The CDR3 spells CASSLQEDLEDTEFF. The CDR3, as DNA: TGTGCCAGCAGCTTACAAGAGGACCTAGAGGACACGGAGTTCTTC.

This clone is medium-sized (0.01 to 0.1%) in the sample. The rearrangement joins TRBV6-5 to TRBJ1-6, with D tentatively TRBD1 (5 bases). Germline loops: CDR1 MNHEY, CDR2 SVGAGI. There are 12 residues in the CDR3. Trimming removed 6 bases from V and 12 bases from J, with 12 bases in between. The DNA for the CDR3 is TGTGCCAGCAGCCCGCCGGGGGAACCCCTCCACTTT. It specifies CASSPPGEPLHF.

The V gene is TRBV4-2, the J gene TRBJ2-4; 11 nucleotides align to TRBD1. The V gene end was trimmed by 1 base and the J gene end by 4 bases; junction bases not matched to a gene: 3. Germline V CDR1 and CDR2: LGHNA, YNFKEQ. This CDR3 has 16 amino acids. The CDR3 protein is CASSQAGDRGKNIQYF. DNA of the CDR3: TGTGCCAGCAGCCAAGCTGGGGACAGGGGGAAAAACATTCAGTACTTC.

This clone was seen a single time. The CDR3 region has the DNA TGTGCCAGCAGCTTAGGGATGGACAATGAGCAGTTCTTC. It translates to CASSLGMDNEQFF. The chain combines TRBV7-7 with TRBJ2-1; no definite D call. The CDR3 consists of 13 residues. Germline V gives CDR1 SSHAT, CDR2 FNYEAQ (reference sequence). V was trimmed by 1 base and J by 5 bases, leaving 6 bases between them.